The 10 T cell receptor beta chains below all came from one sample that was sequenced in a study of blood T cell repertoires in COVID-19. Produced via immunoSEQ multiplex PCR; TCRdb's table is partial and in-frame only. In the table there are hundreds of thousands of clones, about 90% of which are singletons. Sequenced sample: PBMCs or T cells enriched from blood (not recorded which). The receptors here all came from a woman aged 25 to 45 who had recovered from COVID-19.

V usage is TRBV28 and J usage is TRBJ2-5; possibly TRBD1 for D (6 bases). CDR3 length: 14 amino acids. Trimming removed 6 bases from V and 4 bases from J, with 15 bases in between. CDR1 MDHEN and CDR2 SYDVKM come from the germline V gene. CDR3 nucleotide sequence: TGTGCCAGCAGAACAGGGAAAGATGGAGAGACCCAGTACTTC. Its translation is CASRTGKDGETQYF.

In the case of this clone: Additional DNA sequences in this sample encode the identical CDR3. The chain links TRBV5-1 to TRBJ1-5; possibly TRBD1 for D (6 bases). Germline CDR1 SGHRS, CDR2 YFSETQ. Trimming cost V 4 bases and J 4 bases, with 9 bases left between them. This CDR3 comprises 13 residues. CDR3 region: CASSLRGNQPQHF. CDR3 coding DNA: TGCGCCAGCAGCCTCAGGGGAAATCAGCCCCAGCATTTT. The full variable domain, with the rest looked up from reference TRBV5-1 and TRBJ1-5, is KAGVTQTPRYLIKTRGQQVTLSCSPISGHRSVSWYQQTPGQGLQFLFEYFSETQRNKGNFPGRFSGRQFSNSRSEMNVSTLELGDSALYLCASSLRGNQPQHFGDGTRLSIL.

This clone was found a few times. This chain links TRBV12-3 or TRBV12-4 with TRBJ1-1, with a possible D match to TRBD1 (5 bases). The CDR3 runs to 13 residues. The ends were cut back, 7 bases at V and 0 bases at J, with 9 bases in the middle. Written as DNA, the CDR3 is TGTGCCAGCAAAGACAGCATGAACACTGAAGCTTTCTTT. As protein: CASKDSMNTEAFF.

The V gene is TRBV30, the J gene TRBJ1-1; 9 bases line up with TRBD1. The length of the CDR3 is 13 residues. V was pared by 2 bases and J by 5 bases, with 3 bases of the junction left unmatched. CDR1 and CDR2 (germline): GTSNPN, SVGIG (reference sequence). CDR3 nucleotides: TGTGCCTGGAGTTCAGACAGGGGGACTGAAGCTTTCTTT. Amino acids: CAWSSDRGTEAFF.

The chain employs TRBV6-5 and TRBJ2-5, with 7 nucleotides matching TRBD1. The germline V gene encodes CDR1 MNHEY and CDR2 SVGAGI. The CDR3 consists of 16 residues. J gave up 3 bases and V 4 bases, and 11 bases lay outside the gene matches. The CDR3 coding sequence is TGTGCCAGCAGTTCGATTACAGGGGTGGCCAAAGAGACCCAGTACTTC. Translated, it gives CASSSITGVAKETQYF.

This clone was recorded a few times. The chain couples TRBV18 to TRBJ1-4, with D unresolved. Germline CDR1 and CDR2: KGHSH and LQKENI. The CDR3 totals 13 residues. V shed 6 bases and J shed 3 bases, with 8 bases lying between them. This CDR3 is CASSQEANEKLFF. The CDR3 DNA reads TGTGCCAGCTCCCAGGAGGCTAATGAAAAACTGTTTTTT.

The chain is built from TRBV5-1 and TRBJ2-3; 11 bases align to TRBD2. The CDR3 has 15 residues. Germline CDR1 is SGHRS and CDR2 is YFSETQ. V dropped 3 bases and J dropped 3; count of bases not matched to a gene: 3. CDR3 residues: CASSSTSGATDTQYF. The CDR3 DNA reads TGCGCCAGCAGCTCGACTAGCGGGGCTACAGATACGCAGTATTTT.

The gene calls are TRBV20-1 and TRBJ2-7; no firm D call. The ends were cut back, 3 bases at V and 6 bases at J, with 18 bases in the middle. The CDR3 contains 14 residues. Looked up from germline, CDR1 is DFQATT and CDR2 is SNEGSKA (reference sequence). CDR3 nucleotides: TGCAGTGCTAGTCGTCCACCCTCGACTGGCGAGCAGTACTTC. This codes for CSASRPPSTGEQYF.

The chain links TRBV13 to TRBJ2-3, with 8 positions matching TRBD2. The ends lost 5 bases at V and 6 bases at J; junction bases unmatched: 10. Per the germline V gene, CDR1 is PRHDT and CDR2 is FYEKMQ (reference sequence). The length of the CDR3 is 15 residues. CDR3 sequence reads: CASSIAGSGGDTQYF. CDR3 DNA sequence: TGTGCCAGCAGCATAGCGGGGTCGGGCGGGGATACGCAGTATTTT. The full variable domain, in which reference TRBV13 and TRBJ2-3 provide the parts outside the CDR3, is AAGVIQSPRHLIKEKRETATLKCYPIPRHDTVYWYQQGPGQDPQFLISFYEKMQSDKGSIPDRFSAQQFSDYHSELNMSSLELGDSALYFCASSIAGSGGDTQYFGPGTRLTVL.

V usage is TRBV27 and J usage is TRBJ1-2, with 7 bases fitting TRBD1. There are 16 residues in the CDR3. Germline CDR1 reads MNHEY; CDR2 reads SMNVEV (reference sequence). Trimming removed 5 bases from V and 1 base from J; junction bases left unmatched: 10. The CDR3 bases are TGTGCCAGCAGTCACCTATACAGGGGTCTTAACTATGGCTACACCTTC. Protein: CASSHLYRGLNYGYTF.